The clone carrying this T cell receptor (beta chain) occurred many times. The antigen is not known. The source of the sample is a study of T cell repertoires in cytomegalovirus infection. Looking at the study overall: Public TCR beta signature analysis indicated the presence of both CMV infection and matching HLA type. Whole-study findings and limits: People with CMV and the relevant HLA were identified by cumulative public TCR beta family frequency.

Each CDR3 protein is one row after TCRdb ran MiXCR on the reads. There are around 25,000 distinct CDR3 sequences in the sample; around a fifth occur only once, and roughly 80% lies in the top ten. The sequencing here drew on CD8+ T cells from cultured PBMCs, taken from culture after CMV antigen stimulation. This clonotype was sampled from a human donor in good health (CMV status not recorded). Some clones in this sample may be carry-over from other donors' samples.

The CDR3: CASSTRPTGWTEAFF. CDR3 sequence (DNA): TGTGCCAGCAGTACGAGACCTACGGGGTGGACTGAAGCTTTCTTT. The chain uses TRBV28 and TRBJ1-1; D remains ambiguous. The CDR3 covers 15 residues. V gave up 5 bases and J gave up 5 bases, with 18 bases separating them. Germline assignment: CDR1 MDHEN and CDR2 SYDVKM.